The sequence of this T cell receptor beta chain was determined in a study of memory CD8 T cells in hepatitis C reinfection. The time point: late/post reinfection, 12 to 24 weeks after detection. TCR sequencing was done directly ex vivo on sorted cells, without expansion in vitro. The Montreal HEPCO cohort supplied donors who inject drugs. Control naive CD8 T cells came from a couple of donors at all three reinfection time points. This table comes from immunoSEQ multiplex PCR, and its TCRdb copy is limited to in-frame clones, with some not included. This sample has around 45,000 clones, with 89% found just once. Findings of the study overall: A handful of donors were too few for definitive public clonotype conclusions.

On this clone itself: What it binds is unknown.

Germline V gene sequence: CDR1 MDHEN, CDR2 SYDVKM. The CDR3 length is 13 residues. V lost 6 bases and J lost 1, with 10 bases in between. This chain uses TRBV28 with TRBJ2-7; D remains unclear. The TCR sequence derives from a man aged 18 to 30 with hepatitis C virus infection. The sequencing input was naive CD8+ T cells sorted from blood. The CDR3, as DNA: TGTGCCAGCAGCCTGGGCAGGTCCTACGAGCAGTACTTC. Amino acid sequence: CASSLGRSYEQYF. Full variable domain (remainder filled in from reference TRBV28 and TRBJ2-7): DVKVTQSSRYLVKRTGEKVFLECVQDMDHENMFWYRQDPGLGLRLIYFSYDVKMKEKGDIPEGYSVSREKKERFSLILESASTNQTSMYLCASSLGRSYEQYFGPGTRLTVT.